The T cell receptor beta chain described here comes from a study of glioma-infiltrating T cells after dendritic cell vaccination. Study-level points and caveats: No direct clonality-survival link was found; a diverse polyclonal response may matter. Only a small number of patients had complete blood and tumor samples.

In the case of this clone: Its antigen remains unidentified.

Patients had residual fresh-frozen tumor tissue and more than two years of survival data. Repertoires were generated with immunoSEQ multiplex PCR, while TCRdb's copy carries only in-frame clones and drops some. Of some 70,000 clones listed, about 86% are singletons. The starting material was blood, obtained before dendritic cell vaccination. This receptor was identified in a human donor with glioblastoma.

The CDR3 sequence: CASSLGWTTGDTEAFF. The CDR3 bases are TGTGCCAGCAGCTTGGGATGGACTACTGGGGACACTGAAGCTTTCTTT. The rearrangement uses TRBV7-9 and TRBJ1-1; D remains ambiguous. This CDR3 is 16 amino acids long. V lost 3 bases to trimming and J lost 3 bases, with 17 bases between them. The germline V gene encodes CDR1 SEHNR and CDR2 FQNEAQ (reference sequence).